Each of the 15 T cell receptor beta chains below was sequenced from the same sample in a study of regulatory T cells in long-lasting Graves disease. The time point was: newly diagnosed GD, antithyroid drugs for less than 3 months. RNA extracted from PBMCs served as the sequencing template. In building TCR beta libraries, iRepertoire HTBI primers were used together with Arm-PCR of CDR3 regions. TCRdb independently ran MiXCR on the multiplex PCR reads; one entry per CDR3 protein. The sample records 450,000 to 500,000 distinct CDR3 sequences, around 15% being singletons. The sample was also reused in another study, on T cells in Graves' hyperthyroidism and ophthalmopathy.

This material consisted of peripheral blood mononuclear cells (PBMCs), taken at new diagnosis, from a patient treated with antithyroid drugs. The receptors were sampled from a man aged 35 to 55 with Graves disease.

Notes on this clonotype: Sequence at one end of the junction differs from germline and may be a read error. The chain couples TRBV11-2 to TRBJ2-3, with 8 bases lining up with TRBD1. CDR1 and CDR2 (germline): SGHAT, FQNNGV. This CDR3 is 14 amino acids long. Here the CDR3 reads CAGRVDRVTDTQYF. The CDR3 bases are TGTGCCGGCAGAGTGGACAGGGTCACAGATACGCAGTATTTT.

This clonotype has just a few counts. The chain carries TRBV20-1 and TRBJ2-1, with D possibly being TRBD2 (6 bases). This CDR3 is 15 amino acids long. CDR1 is DFQATT and CDR2 is SNEGSKA in the germline V gene (reference sequence). The CDR3 loop is CSVGLGRSSYNEQFF. Here the CDR3 DNA reads TGCAGCGTTGGGCTCGGGAGAAGCTCCTACAATGAGCAGTTCTTC.

Comments on this clonotype: Possible read error: a much larger clone is one base away. The chain combines TRBV30 with TRBJ1-2; TRBD1 might be the D (6 bases). Germline V CDR1 and CDR2: GTSNPN, SVGIG (reference sequence). This CDR3 has 15 residues. Deletions cut 2 bases from V and 4 bases from J, with 17 bases between. The CDR3 bases are TGTGCCTGGAGTACCTTGGCAGGGGCGGTCTATGGCTACACCTTC. Its protein product is CAWSTLAGAVYGYTF. Drawing the rest from reference TRBV30 and TRBJ1-2, the complete variable domain is SQTIHQWPATLVQPVGSPLSLECTVEGTSNPNLYWYRQAAGRGLQLLFYSVGIGQISSEVPQNLSASRPQDRQFILSSKKLLLSDSGFYLCAWSTLAGAVYGYTFGSGTRLTVV.

V is TRBV4-1 and J is TRBJ2-1, with D tentatively TRBD2 (5 bases). V lost 0 bases, J lost 4 bases, and 19 bases lay in between. Germline assignment: CDR1 MGHRA and CDR2 YSYEKL. The CDR3 contains 18 residues. This CDR3 reads CASSQDRRVPINYNEQFF. The CDR3 nucleotides are TGCGCCAGCAGCCAAGACAGGCGGGTCCCGATAAATTACAATGAGCAGTTCTTC.

This clonotype was recorded many times. The chain joins TRBV28 to TRBJ2-1; D uncertain. The CDR3 contains 12 residues. Germline CDR1 MDHEN, CDR2 SYDVKM. The V and J ends lost 6 bases and 8 bases respectively, with 11 bases between them. CDR3 in amino acids: CASSLGLDEQFF. As DNA, the CDR3 is TGTGCCAGCAGCCTTGGGCTGGATGAGCAGTTCTTC.

The sample holds a few counts of this clonotype. The chain has TRBV29-1 and TRBJ2-7; the match to TRBD2 covers 7 bases. The V gene end was trimmed by 4 bases and the J gene end by 2 bases; junction bases not matched to a gene: 8. CDR1 SQVTM and CDR2 ANQGSEA come from the germline V gene. CDR3 size: 14 residues. DNA of the CDR3: TGCAGCGTTGGGATTAGCGGGCCCACCTACGAGCAGTACTTC. Translation: CSVGISGPTYEQYF.

A word on this clonotype: Possible read error: a much larger clone is one base away. This chain joins TRBV5-1 and TRBJ1-1, with a weak D call TRBD1 (6 bases). This CDR3 has 15 amino acids. Germline CDR1 and CDR2: SGHRS and YFSETQ. The CDR3 loop reads CAGSLGQTGDTEAFF. CDR3 nucleotides: TGCGCCGGCAGCTTGGGACAAACTGGGGACACTGAAGCTTTCTTT. The full variable domain, its missing parts supplied by reference TRBV5-1 and TRBJ1-1, is KAGVTQTPRYLIKTRGQQVTLSCSPISGHRSVSWYQQTPGQGLQFLFEYFSETQRNKGNFPGRFSGRQFSNSRSEMNVSTLELGDSALYLCAGSLGQTGDTEAFFGQGTRLTVV.

V gene TRBV20-1 combines with J gene TRBJ1-2, with a weak D call TRBD1 (6 bases). V gave up 5 bases and J gave up 6 bases, with 19 bases separating them. The V gene's germline CDR1 is DFQATT and CDR2 SNEGSKA (reference sequence). The CDR3 runs 14 residues. CDR3 sequence reads: CSALPRGIRDGYTF. CDR3 DNA: TGCAGTGCTCTCCCTAGGGGGATTAGGGATGGCTACACCTTC.

This clonotype was counted at least ten times. The V and J genes are TRBV20-1 and TRBJ2-5, with D perhaps matching TRBD2 (5 bases). The CDR3 has 11 residues. V was pared by 7 bases and J by 5 bases, with 11 bases between. The germline V gene encodes CDR1 DFQATT and CDR2 SNEGSKA (reference sequence). This chain's CDR3 is CSGGSEETQYF. The CDR3 coding sequence is TGCAGTGGCGGTAGCGAGGAGACCCAGTACTTC.

The genes are TRBV5-5 and TRBJ2-3; D possibly corresponds to TRBD2 (5 bases). This CDR3 contains 14 residues. The ends were cut back, 4 bases at V and 4 bases at J, with 13 bases in the middle. Germline lookup yields CDR1 SGHKS and CDR2 YYEKEE (reference sequence). CDR3 residues: CASSRRGISDTQYF. The CDR3 nucleotides read TGTGCCAGCAGCCGTCGGGGTATCTCAGATACGCAGTATTTT.

This chain uses TRBV13 with TRBJ1-6; D gene unclear. V lost 0 bases and J 8 bases, leaving 11 bases between the germline ends. The CDR3 has 15 residues. Germline V gene data show CDR1 as PRHDT and CDR2 as FYEKMQ (reference sequence). The CDR3 loop is CASSLGRGNYSPLHF. The DNA for the CDR3 is TGTGCCAGCAGCTTAGGCCGGGGTAATTATTCACCCCTCCACTTT. Looking up the rest from reference TRBV13 and TRBJ1-6 gives the full variable domain: AAGVIQSPRHLIKEKRETATLKCYPIPRHDTVYWYQQGPGQDPQFLISFYEKMQSDKGSIPDRFSAQQFSDYHSELNMSSLELGDSALYFCASSLGRGNYSPLHFGNGTRLTVT.

The chain combines TRBV5-1 with TRBJ1-2, with 10 positions matching TRBD1. Per the germline V gene, CDR1 is SGHRS and CDR2 is YFSETQ. This CDR3 contains 15 residues. Trimming cost V 0 bases and J 7 bases; bases outside gene matches: 6. The CDR3 bases are TGCGCCAGCAGCTTGGATCCCGGGACAGGGGTTGGCTACACCTTC. This gives the protein CASSLDPGTGVGYTF. The whole variable domain, filled in from reference TRBV5-1 and TRBJ1-2, reads KAGVTQTPRYLIKTRGQQVTLSCSPISGHRSVSWYQQTPGQGLQFLFEYFSETQRNKGNFPGRFSGRQFSNSRSEMNVSTLELGDSALYLCASSLDPGTGVGYTFGSGTRLTVV.

There are many counts of this clonotype. V usage is TRBV6-1 and J usage is TRBJ2-1; D gene unclear. Germline V lookup: CDR1 MNHNS, CDR2 SASEGT. Deletions cut 2 bases from V and 1 base from J, with 9 bases between. CDR3 length equals 15 residues. The CDR3 nucleotides are TGTGCCAGCAGTGAACTATCAAAGTCCTACAATGAGCAGTTCTTC. It is translated as CASSELSKSYNEQFF.

Many counts were recorded for this clonotype. This chain uses TRBV6-1 with TRBJ1-1; unclear D gene. V lost 7 bases to trimming and J lost 0 bases, with 9 bases between them. The CDR3 is 13 residues long. From germline, CDR1 is MNHNS and CDR2 SASEGT. CDR3 in DNA: TGTGCCAGCAATACCGGGATGAACACTGAAGCTTTCTTT. Its translation is CASNTGMNTEAFF.

The table lists this clonotype with many counts. This chain connects TRBV29-1 to TRBJ2-5, with 10 nucleotides matching TRBD1. CDR3 size: 13 residues. V shed 8 bases and J 5 bases; nucleotides not matched to a gene: 8. Per the germline V gene, CDR1 is SQVTM and CDR2 is ANQGSEA. This CDR3 is CSSSGTGAETQYF. CDR3 bases: TGCAGCTCTTCCGGGACAGGGGCTGAGACCCAGTACTTC.